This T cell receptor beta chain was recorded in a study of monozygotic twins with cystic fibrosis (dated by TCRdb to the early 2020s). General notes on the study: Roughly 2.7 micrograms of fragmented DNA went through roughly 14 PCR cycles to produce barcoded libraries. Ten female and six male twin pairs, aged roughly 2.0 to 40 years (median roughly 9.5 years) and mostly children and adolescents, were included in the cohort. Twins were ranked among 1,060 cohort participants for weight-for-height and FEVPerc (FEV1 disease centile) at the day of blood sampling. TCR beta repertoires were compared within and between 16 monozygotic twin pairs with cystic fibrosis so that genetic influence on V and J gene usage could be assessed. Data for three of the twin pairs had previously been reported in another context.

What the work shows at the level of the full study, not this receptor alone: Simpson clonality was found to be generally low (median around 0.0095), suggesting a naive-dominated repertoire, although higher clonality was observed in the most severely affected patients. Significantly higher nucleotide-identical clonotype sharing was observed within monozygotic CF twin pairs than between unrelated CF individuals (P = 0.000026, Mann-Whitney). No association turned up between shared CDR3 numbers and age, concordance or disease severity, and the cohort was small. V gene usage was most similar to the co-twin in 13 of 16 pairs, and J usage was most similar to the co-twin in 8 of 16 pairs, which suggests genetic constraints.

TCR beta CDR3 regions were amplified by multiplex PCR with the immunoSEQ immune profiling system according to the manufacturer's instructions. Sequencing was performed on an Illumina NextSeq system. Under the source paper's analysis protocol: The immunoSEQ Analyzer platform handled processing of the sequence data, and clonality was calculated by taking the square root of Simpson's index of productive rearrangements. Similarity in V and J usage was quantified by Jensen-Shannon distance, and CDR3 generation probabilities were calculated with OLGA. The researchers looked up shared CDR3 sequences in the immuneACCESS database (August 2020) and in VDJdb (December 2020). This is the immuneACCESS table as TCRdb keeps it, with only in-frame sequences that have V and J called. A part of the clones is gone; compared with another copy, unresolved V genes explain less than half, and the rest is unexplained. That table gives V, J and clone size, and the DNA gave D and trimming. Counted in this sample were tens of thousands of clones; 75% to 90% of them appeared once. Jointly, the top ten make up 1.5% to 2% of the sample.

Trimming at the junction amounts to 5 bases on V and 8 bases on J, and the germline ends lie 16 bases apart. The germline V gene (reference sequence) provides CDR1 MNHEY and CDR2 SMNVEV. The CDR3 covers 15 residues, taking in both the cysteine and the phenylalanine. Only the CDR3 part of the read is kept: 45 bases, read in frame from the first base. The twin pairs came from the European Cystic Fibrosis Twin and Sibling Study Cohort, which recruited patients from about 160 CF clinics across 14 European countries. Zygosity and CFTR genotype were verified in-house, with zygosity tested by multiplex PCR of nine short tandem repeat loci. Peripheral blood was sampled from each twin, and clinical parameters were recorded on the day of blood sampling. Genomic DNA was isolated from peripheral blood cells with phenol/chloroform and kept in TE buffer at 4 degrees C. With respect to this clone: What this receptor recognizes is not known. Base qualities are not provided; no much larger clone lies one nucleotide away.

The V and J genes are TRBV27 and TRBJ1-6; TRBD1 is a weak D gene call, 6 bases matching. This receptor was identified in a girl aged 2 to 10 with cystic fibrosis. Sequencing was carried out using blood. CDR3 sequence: CASSRQGFGDSPLHF. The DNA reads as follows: TGTGCCAGCAGTCGCCAGGGGTTTGGAGATTCACCCCTCCACTTT.